The T cell receptor beta chain described here comes from a study of T cells in Graves' hyperthyroidism and ophthalmopathy. A few counts support this clonotype. Antigen specificity is unknown. A NOSPECS grade of at least 4, a Clinical Activity Score of at least 3 and duration under 3 months were recorded in ophthalmopathy patients. RNA transcripts yielded amplified TCR beta CDR3 regions. During a first-round RT-PCR of the TCR CDR3, the HTBI primer set was used. One entry per CDR3 protein results from TCRdb running MiXCR on the multiplex PCR reads. The sample includes roughly 560,000 distinct CDR3 sequences, roughly 15% seen only once; the top ten take 3.5% to 4.5%. Whole-study findings and limits: Ophthalmopathy onset followed model prediction by a median around 6.6 months.

The sequence came from a woman aged 40 to 49 with Graves' ophthalmopathy. The specimen was blood.

Written as DNA, the CDR3 is TGTGCCAGCAGTTACTCGAGAGGACTAGGGGAAGAGCAGTACTTC. This sequence encodes CASSYSRGLGEEQYF. This chain joins TRBV6-5 and TRBJ2-7; 7 positions agree with TRBD2. There are 15 residues in the CDR3. The J segment lost 7 bases and the V segment lost 0 bases, leaving 9 bases of the junction unmatched. Germline lookup yields CDR1 MNHEY and CDR2 SVGAGI.